A selection of T cell receptor beta chains follows, all from one sample in a study of blood T cell repertoires in COVID-19. The table came from immunoSEQ multiplex PCR; TCRdb's copy has only in-frame clones and leaves some out. The table records roughly 240,000 clones, 70% to 90% of them present only once. Material: PBMCs or T cells enriched from blood (not recorded which). The receptor set was obtained from a woman aged 40-49 years with acute COVID-19. The CDR3 runs from the conserved cysteine through the conserved F or W. The order of the fields is clone size, D gene, V gene, J gene, CDR3 protein, CDR3 DNA. The D gene is left open where the match is weak. A clone size is listed for some rows: how often the clone was seen (once, few, many), or a class if it is expanded.

-,-,TRBV3-1/TRBV3-2,TRBJ2-7,CASSQALSGGYEQYF,TGTGCCAGCAGCCAGGCCCTTAGCGGAGGGTACGAGCAGTACTTC
-,-,TRBV2,TRBJ1-2,CASRSGGAGYGYTF,TGTGCCAGCAGAAGCGGGGGCGCCGGCTATGGCTACACCTTC
-,-,TRBV2,TRBJ1-1,CASLGGTEAFF,TGTGCCAGCCTCGGGGGCACTGAAGCTTTCTTT
-,-,TRBV7-2,TRBJ1-1,CASSLRRENTEAFF,TGTGCCAGCAGCTTAAGACGGGAAAACACTGAAGCTTTCTTT
-,-,TRBV4-3,TRBJ2-7,CASSQDRSTTYEQYF,TGCGCCAGCAGCCAAGATCGGTCCACTACCTACGAGCAGTACTTC
few,TRBD1,TRBV27,TRBJ1-1,CASSTGMRAFF,TGTGCCAGTTCGACAGGGATGCGAGCTTTCTTT
-,TRBD1,TRBV29-1,TRBJ1-2,CSVQGGTGTANYGYTF,TGCAGCGTCCAAGGGGGGACAGGGACGGCTAACTATGGCTACACCTTC
few,TRBD2,TRBV14,TRBJ2-1,CASSPSGRASNEQFF,TGTGCCAGCAGCCCCAGCGGGAGGGCCTCCAATGAGCAGTTCTTC
-,-,TRBV19,TRBJ1-1,CASSIAGYPLTEAFF,TGTGCCAGTAGTATTGCGGGTTATCCCCTCACTGAAGCTTTCTTT
-,TRBD2,TRBV5-1,TRBJ2-1,CASSLFGGDYNEQFF,TGCGCCAGCAGCCTTTTTGGGGGGGACTACAATGAGCAGTTCTTC
few,-,TRBV5-1,TRBJ1-5,CASSLDGGNQPQHF,TGCGCCAGCAGCTTGGACGGGGGCAATCAGCCCCAGCATTTT
-,-,TRBV18,TRBJ1-1,CASSRVGGMNTEAFF,TGTGCCAGCTCACGAGTTGGAGGCATGAACACTGAAGCTTTCTTT
-,TRBD1,TRBV7-2,TRBJ1-3,CASSPAGGGNTIYF,TGTGCCAGCAGCCCAGCAGGGGGAGGAAACACCATATATTTT
-,-,TRBV14,TRBJ1-6,CASSSGGKSPLHF,TGTGCCAGCAGCTCTGGGGGGAAATCACCCCTCCACTTT
-,-,TRBV9,TRBJ1-2,CASSPRGGLYYGYTF,TGTGCCAGCAGCCCCCGCGGGGGGCTATACTATGGCTACACCTTC
-,TRBD1,TRBV19,TRBJ1-2,CASSIRQGLLYGYTF,TGTGCCAGTAGTATCAGACAGGGGCTCCTCTATGGCTACACCTTC
-,-,TRBV25-1,TRBJ1-2,CASSESGGYYGYTF,TGTGCCAGCAGTGAATCCGGGGGGTACTATGGCTACACCTTC
few,TRBD1,TRBV5-1,TRBJ1-3,CASHSGGASGNTIYF,TGCGCCAGCCACTCAGGGGGCGCGTCTGGAAACACCATATATTTT
-,TRBD1,TRBV7-2,TRBJ1-2,CASSSSGTGGYTF,TGTGCCAGCAGCTCATCCGGGACAGGAGGCTACACCTTC
-,-,TRBV19,TRBJ1-3,CASSTAGVGNTIYF,TGTGCCAGTAGTACAGCAGGGGTTGGAAACACCATATATTTT
-,-,TRBV2,TRBJ1-5,CASSGGGRDQPQHF,TGTGCCAGCAGTGGGGGAGGGAGGGATCAGCCCCAGCATTTT
-,-,TRBV30,TRBJ1-2,CAWRVENYGYTF,TGTGCCTGGAGGGTCGAGAACTATGGCTACACCTTC
-,-,TRBV30,TRBJ1-4,CAWSEARNEKLFF,TGTGCCTGGAGCGAGGCCCGTAATGAAAAACTGTTTTTT
-,TRBD2,TRBV6-5,TRBJ2-1,CASSPPGGNNNEQFF,TGTGCCAGCAGCCCCCCGGGGGGAAACAACAATGAGCAGTTCTTC
-,-,TRBV19,TRBJ1-5,CASSGGRGVNQPQHF,TGTGCCAGTAGTGGGGGTCGGGGGGTGAATCAGCCCCAGCATTTT
-,-,TRBV3-1/TRBV3-2,TRBJ2-3,CASTEDSRSTDTQYF,TGTGCCAGCACCGAAGACTCCCGTAGCACAGATACGCAGTATTTT
-,-,TRBV7-8,TRBJ2-7,CASSLGQGSSYEQYF,TGTGCCAGCAGCTTAGGGCAGGGGTCTTCCTACGAGCAGTACTTC
-,-,TRBV29-1,TRBJ1-1,CSVGQTNTEAFF,TGCAGCGTCGGACAGACGAACACTGAAGCTTTCTTT
-,TRBD2,TRBV15,TRBJ2-1,CATSPFLAGVGNEQFF,TGTGCCACCAGCCCTTTCCTAGCGGGGGTGGGCAATGAGCAGTTCTTC
-,TRBD2,TRBV6-2/TRBV6-3,TRBJ2-3,CASSRTNRLAGGSSTDTQYF,TGTGCCAGCAGCCGAACGAATCGACTAGCGGGGGGGTCTAGCACAGATACGCAGTATTTT
-,-,TRBV27,TRBJ2-6,CASRSWGPGGANVLTF,TGTGCCAGCAGGAGTTGGGGGCCGGGAGGGGCCAACGTCCTGACTTTC
-,-,TRBV30,TRBJ1-2,CAWSVRDGYTF,TGTGCCTGGAGTGTCCGGGATGGCTACACCTTC
-,-,TRBV7-8,TRBJ2-1,CASSSGPEREQFF,TGTGCCAGCAGCTCAGGGCCCGAGCGTGAGCAGTTCTTC
-,TRBD1,TRBV19,TRBJ2-7,CASSQGAYEQYF,TGTGCCAGTTCACAGGGGGCCTACGAGCAGTACTTC
-,-,TRBV19,TRBJ1-1,CASSILAGRGSEAFF,TGTGCCAGTAGTATACTCGCAGGGCGGGGCTCTGAAGCTTTCTTT
-,TRBD2,TRBV18,TRBJ2-3,CASSPLSSGGYTDTQYF,TGTGCCAGCTCACCCCTTTCTAGCGGGGGATACACAGATACGCAGTATTTT
-,-,TRBV9,TRBJ1-3,CASSPRSGSGNTIYF,TGTGCCAGCAGCCCTAGGAGCGGGTCCGGAAACACCATATATTTT
-,-,TRBV2,TRBJ2-4,CASSGLAKNIQYF,TGTGCCAGCAGCGGACTAGCCAAAAACATTCAGTACTTC
-,TRBD2,TRBV5-4,TRBJ2-1,CASSPSGSGRLSAEQFF,TGTGCCAGCAGCCCGTCTGGTAGCGGGAGACTAAGCGCTGAGCAGTTCTTC
-,-,TRBV4-2,TRBJ2-1,CASSQRRLDEQFF,TGTGCCAGCAGCCAACGTAGACTAGATGAGCAGTTCTTC
-,-,TRBV3-1/TRBV3-2,TRBJ2-3,CASSLLAVGGVVTDTQYF,TGTGCCAGCAGCCTCCTCGCGGTTGGCGGGGTGGTCACAGATACGCAGTATTTT
-,TRBD2,TRBV29-1,TRBJ2-1,CSVGTKAGGPNNEQFF,TGCAGCGTTGGGACCAAAGCGGGAGGGCCTAACAATGAGCAGTTCTTC
-,-,TRBV10-2,TRBJ1-5,CASSEFYNQPQHF,TGCGCCAGCAGTGAGTTTTACAATCAGCCCCAGCATTTT
-,TRBD1,TRBV10-3,TRBJ2-1,CAISAADRLNRGEQFF,TGTGCCATCAGTGCCGCGGACAGGTTGAATCGAGGTGAGCAGTTCTTC
-,-,TRBV7-2,TRBJ1-6,CASSLAMAGGNSPLHF,TGTGCCAGCAGCTTAGCAATGGCAGGAGGCAATTCACCCCTCCACTTT
-,TRBD1,TRBV5-1,TRBJ2-4,CASSLRVPGTEGTGAKNIQYF,TGCGCCAGCAGCTTGAGGGTTCCGGGGACAGAAGGGACCGGGGCCAAAAACATTCAGTACTTC
-,TRBD1,TRBV7-2,TRBJ1-1,CASSGQGDTEAFF,TGTGCCAGCAGCGGACAGGGGGACACTGAAGCTTTCTTT
-,-,TRBV7-8,TRBJ2-5,CASSLGSGALQETQYF,TGTGCCAGCAGCTTAGGATCAGGGGCCCTCCAAGAGACCCAGTACTTC
-,-,TRBV6-5,TRBJ1-2,CASSPGENNGYTF,TGTGCCAGCAGTCCCGGGGAGAATAATGGCTACACCTTC
-,-,TRBV6-4,TRBJ1-6,CASSPEVRGNSPLHF,TGTGCCAGCAGTCCGGAGGTTCGGGGGAATTCACCCCTCCACTTT
-,TRBD1,TRBV9,TRBJ1-5,CASSAGQGVLNQPQHF,TGTGCCAGCAGCGCAGGACAGGGGGTACTCAATCAGCCCCAGCATTTT